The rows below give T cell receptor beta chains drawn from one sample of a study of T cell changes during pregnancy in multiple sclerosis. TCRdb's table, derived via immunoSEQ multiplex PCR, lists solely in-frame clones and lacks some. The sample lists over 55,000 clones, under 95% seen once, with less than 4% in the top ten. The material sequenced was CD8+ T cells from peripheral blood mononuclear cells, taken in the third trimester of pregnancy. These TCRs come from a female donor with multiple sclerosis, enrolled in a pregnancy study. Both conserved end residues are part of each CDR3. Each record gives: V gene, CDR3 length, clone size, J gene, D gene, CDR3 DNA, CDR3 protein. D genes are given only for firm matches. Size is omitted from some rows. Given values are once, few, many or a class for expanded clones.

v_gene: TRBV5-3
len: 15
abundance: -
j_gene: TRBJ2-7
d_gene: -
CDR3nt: TGTGCCAGAAGCTTGGATGGGGCCCTCCCCTACGAGCAGTACTTC
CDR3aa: CARSLDGALPYEQYF

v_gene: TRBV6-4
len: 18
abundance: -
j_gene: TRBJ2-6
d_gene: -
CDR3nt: TGTGCCAGCAGTGACTCCCCAGGGTCCTCCTCTGGGGCCAACGTCCTGACTTTC
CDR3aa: CASSDSPGSSSGANVLTF

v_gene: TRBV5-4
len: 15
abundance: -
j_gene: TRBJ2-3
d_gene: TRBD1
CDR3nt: TGTGCCAGCAGTTACCCGGGACAGGGGAAGGATACGCAGTATTTT
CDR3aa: CASSYPGQGKDTQYF

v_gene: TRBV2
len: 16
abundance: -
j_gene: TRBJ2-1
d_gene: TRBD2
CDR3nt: TGTGCCAGCAGTGAATCGGTACTAGCGGAGTACAATGAGCAGTTCTTC
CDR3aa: CASSESVLAEYNEQFF

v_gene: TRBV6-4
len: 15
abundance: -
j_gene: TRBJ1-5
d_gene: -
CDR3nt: TGTGCCAGCAGTCCAGGGAAGTGGAGCAATCAGCCCCAGCATTTT
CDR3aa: CASSPGKWSNQPQHF

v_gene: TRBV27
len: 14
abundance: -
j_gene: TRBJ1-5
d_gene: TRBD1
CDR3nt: TGTGCCAGTCAGGGGGCCTATGGCAATCAGCCCCAGCATTTT
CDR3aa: CASQGAYGNQPQHF

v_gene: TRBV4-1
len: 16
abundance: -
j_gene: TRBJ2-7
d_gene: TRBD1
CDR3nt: TGCGCCAGCAGCCAAGATGAGGGGGCGAGCTCCTACGAGCAGTACTTC
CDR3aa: CASSQDEGASSYEQYF

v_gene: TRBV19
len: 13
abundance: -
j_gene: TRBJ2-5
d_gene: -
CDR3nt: TGTGCCAGTAGTATAGACGGAGAAGAGACCCAGTACTTC
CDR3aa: CASSIDGEETQYF

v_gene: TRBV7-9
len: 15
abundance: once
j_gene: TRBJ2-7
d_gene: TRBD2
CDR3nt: TGTGCCAGCAGCTTACTCGTGAGCGGGGCCTACGAGCAGTACTTC
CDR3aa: CASSLLVSGAYEQYF

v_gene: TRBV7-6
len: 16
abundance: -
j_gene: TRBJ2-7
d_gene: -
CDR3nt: TGTGCCAGCAGCTTACCCGAGGGGGGGGACTCCTACGAGCAGTACTTC
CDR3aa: CASSLPEGGDSYEQYF

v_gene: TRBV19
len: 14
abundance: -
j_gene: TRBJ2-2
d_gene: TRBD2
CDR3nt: TGTGCCAGTAGTATGGCTAGCGGGTCGGGGGAGCTGTTTTTT
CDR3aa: CASSMASGSGELFF

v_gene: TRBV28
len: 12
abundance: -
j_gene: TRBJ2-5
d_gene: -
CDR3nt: TGTGCCAGCAGCACGACTAGAGGAGCCCAGTACTTC
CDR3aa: CASSTTRGAQYF

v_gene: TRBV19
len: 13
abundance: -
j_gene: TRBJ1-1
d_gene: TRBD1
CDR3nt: TGTGCCAGTACCCACAGGGGGTCCACTGAAGCTTTCTTT
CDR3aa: CASTHRGSTEAFF

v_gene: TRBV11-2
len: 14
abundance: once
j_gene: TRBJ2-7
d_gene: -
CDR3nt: TGTGCCAGCAGCCCTGGACGGGGAACCTACGAGCAGTACTTC
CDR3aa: CASSPGRGTYEQYF

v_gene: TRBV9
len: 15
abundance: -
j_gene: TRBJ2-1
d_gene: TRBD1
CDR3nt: TGTGCCAGCAGCGTAGGACAGGGGGCGAACAATGAGCAGTTCTTC
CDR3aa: CASSVGQGANNEQFF

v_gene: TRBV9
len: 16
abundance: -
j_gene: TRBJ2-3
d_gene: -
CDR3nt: TGTGCCAGCAGCCCCGAGAGCGCGCCTAGCACAGATACGCAGTATTTT
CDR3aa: CASSPESAPSTDTQYF

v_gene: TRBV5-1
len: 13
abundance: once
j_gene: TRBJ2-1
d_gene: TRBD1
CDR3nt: TGCGCCAGCAGCCTGACAGGGGGCGATGAGCAGTTCTTC
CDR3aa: CASSLTGGDEQFF

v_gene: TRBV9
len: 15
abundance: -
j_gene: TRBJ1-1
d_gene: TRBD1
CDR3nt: TGTGCCAGCAGCGCCGGAGGACAGGGGTCCACTGAAGCTTTCTTT
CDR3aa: CASSAGGQGSTEAFF

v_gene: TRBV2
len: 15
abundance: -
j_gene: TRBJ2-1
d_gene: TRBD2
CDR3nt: TGTGCCAGCGGGGAGAGGCGGGAGGGCGACAATGAGCAGTTCTTC
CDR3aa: CASGERREGDNEQFF

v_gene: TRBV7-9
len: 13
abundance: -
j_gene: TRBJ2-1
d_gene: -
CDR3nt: TGTGCCAGCAGCCCATCCAGGGTGAATGAGCAGTTCTTC
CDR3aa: CASSPSRVNEQFF

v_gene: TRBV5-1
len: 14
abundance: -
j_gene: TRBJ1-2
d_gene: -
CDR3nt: TGCGCCAGCAGCTTGTGGGGGCCCCAGGATGGCTACACCTTC
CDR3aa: CASSLWGPQDGYTF

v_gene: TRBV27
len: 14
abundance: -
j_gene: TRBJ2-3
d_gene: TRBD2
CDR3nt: TGTGCCAGCAGTTTGTGGACTAGCGAAGATACGCAGTATTTT
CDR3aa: CASSLWTSEDTQYF

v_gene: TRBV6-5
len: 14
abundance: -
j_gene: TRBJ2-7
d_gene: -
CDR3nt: TGTGCCAGCAAACCCGGGACTCGACGATCCGAGCAGTACTTC
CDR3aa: CASKPGTRRSEQYF

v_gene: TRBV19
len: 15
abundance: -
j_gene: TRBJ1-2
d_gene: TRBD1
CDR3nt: TGTGCCAGTAGTATATGGGGACAGGGAAACTGTGGCTACACCTTC
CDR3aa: CASSIWGQGNCGYTF

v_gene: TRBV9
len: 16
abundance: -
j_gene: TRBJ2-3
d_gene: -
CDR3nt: TGTGCCAGCAGCGTAGAGCTAGAGGTCGGCACAGATACGCAGTATTTT
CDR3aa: CASSVELEVGTDTQYF

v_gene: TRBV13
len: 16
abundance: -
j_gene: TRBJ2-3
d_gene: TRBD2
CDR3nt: TGTGCCAGCAGCTTATCGCCTAGCGGTAGCACAGATACGCAGTATTTT
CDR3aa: CASSLSPSGSTDTQYF

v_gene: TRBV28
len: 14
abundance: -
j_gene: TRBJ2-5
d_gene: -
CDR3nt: TGTGCCAGCAGTTTATCAGGTGCCTTGGAGACCCAGTACTTC
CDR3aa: CASSLSGALETQYF

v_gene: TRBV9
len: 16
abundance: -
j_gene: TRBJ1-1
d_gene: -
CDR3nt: TGTGCCAGCAGCGTAGGCGCGGGGGTTGGGTACACTGAAGCTTTCTTT
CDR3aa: CASSVGAGVGYTEAFF

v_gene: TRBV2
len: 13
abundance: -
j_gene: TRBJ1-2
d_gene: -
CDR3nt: TGTGCCAGCAGTGATTACATTAACTATGGCTACACCTTC
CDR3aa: CASSDYINYGYTF

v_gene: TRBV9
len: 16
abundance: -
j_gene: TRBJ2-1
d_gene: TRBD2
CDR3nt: TGTGCCAGCAGCGTAGACGTTCTAGCGGCTCGCAATGAGCAGTTCTTC
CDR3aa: CASSVDVLAARNEQFF

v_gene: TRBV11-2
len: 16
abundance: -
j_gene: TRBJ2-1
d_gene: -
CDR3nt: TGTGCCAGCAGCTTACATAGCGGAAACTCCTACAATGAGCAGTTCTTC
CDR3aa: CASSLHSGNSYNEQFF

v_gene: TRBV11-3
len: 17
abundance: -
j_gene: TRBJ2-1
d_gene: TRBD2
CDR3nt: TGTGCCAGCAGCTTAGACTTCCTAGCGGGAGGTTACAATGAGCAGTTCTTC
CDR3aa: CASSLDFLAGGYNEQFF

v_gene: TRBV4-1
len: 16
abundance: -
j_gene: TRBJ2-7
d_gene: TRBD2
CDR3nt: TGCGCCAGCAGCCAAGATCCGGGGGGGAGGGCCCACGAGCAGTACTTC
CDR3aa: CASSQDPGGRAHEQYF

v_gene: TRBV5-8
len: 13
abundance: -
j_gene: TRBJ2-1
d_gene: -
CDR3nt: TGTGCCAGCAGCTTGGTTAGTCGAAATGAGCAGTTCTTC
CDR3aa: CASSLVSRNEQFF

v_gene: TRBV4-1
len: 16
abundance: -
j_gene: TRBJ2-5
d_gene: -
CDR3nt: TGCGCCAGCAGCCAAAAGTACCCTGGGAGGCGGGAGACCCAGTACTTC
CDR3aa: CASSQKYPGRRETQYF

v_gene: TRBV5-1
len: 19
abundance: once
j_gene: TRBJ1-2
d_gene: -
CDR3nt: TGCGCCAGCAGCACCGGTGGGGTGACCGACTTGGAGGTCGATGGTGGCTACACCTTC
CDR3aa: CASSTGGVTDLEVDGGYTF

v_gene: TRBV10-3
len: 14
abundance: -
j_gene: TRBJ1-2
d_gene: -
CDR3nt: TGTGCCTTACGGACAGATGATACTAACTATGGCTACACCTTC
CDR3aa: CALRTDDTNYGYTF

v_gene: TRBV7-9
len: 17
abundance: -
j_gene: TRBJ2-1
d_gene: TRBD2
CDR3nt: TGTGCCAGCAGCCTCGACATAGCGGGAGGGCCGGGTAATGAGCAGTTCTTC
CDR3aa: CASSLDIAGGPGNEQFF

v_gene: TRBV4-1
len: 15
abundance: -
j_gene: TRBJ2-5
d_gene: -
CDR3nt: TGCGCCAGCAGCCAAGATCGTACTATCAAAGAGACCCAGTACTTC
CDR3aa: CASSQDRTIKETQYF